This T cell receptor (beta chain) comes out of a study of T cell changes during pregnancy in multiple sclerosis. Germline trimming cut 6 bases from V and 1 base from J; bases unmatched to any gene: 6. Germline-derived CDR1 and CDR2 are KGHSH and LQKENI. The CDR3 length is 15 residues. This clone occurred once. Sequencing used immunoSEQ multiplex PCR; TCRdb keeps in-frame clones, though not all of them. Counted here are about 93,000 clones, around 94% occurring once; the ten biggest clones make up more than 2%. This chain uses TRBV18 with TRBJ2-5, with TRBD1 matching over 9 bases. This TCR derives from a female donor with multiple sclerosis, enrolled in a pregnancy study. This material consisted of peripheral blood, taken after pregnancy. The DNA for the CDR3 is TGTGCCAGCTCCCGGACAGGGGTCACCCAAGAGACCCAGTACTTC. It is translated as CASSRTGVTQETQYF.